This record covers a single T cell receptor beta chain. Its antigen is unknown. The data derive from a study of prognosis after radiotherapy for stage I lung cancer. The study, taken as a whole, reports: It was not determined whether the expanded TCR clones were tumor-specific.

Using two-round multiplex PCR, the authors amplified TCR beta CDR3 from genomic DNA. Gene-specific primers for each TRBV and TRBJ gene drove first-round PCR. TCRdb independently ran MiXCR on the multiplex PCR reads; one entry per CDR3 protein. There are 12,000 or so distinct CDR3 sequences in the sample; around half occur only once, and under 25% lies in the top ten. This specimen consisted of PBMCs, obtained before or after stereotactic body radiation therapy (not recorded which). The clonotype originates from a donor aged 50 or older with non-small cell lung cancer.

The CDR3: CASSIESGGKNSNQPQHF. The CDR3 DNA follows: TGTGCCAGTAGTATAGAATCGGGGGGCAAGAATAGCAATCAGCCCCAGCATTTT. This sequence joins TRBV19 and TRBJ1-5; TRBD1 might be the D (6 bases). Trimming removed 0 bases from V and 0 bases from J, with 15 bases in between. Germline values: CDR1 LNHDA, CDR2 SQIVND (reference sequence). The CDR3 length is 18 residues.